These 30 T cell receptor beta chains were sequenced from one sample in a study of blood T cell repertoires in COVID-19. The assay was immunoSEQ multiplex PCR, and TCRdb's table has in-frame clones only and misses some. There are 180,000 or so clones in the sample; about 89% occur only once, and around 2.7% lies in the top ten. The sample consisted of peripheral blood. These receptors all stem from a man aged 35 to 55 with active or convalescent COVID-19.

As DNA, the CDR3 is TGTGCCACCAGCAGAGCGGACCTTGGGACAGCCAATCAGCCCCAGCATTTT. Its protein is CATSRADLGTANQPQHF. The chain couples TRBV15 to TRBJ1-5; 7 bases are shared with TRBD1. The germline gives CDR1 LNHNV, CDR2 YYDKDF (reference sequence). CDR3 length: 17 amino acids. Trimming at V came to 1 base and at J to 3 bases, leaving 9 bases not matched to a gene.

The DNA of the CDR3 is TGTGCCAGCAGTTTTGAGGGTTCCGCCGGGGAGCTGTTTTTT. Translation gives CASSFEGSAGELFF. V gene TRBV27 combines with J gene TRBJ2-2; TRBD2 might be the D (5 bases). Germline V gene lookup returns CDR1 MNHEY and CDR2 SMNVEV (reference sequence). This CDR3 contains 14 residues. V lost 3 bases and J lost 6, with 11 bases in between.

The rearrangement links TRBV7-8 to TRBJ2-3, with TRBD2 matching 7 bases. V lost 4 bases to trimming and J lost 8 bases; unmatched junction nucleotides: 15. The CDR3 contains 16 residues. CDR1 is SGHVS, CDR2 FQNEAQ, per germline. The CDR3 loop reads CASSSETQRDVATQYF. The CDR3 nucleotides read TGTGCCAGCAGCTCCGAAACACAGCGGGACGTAGCTACGCAGTATTTT. Full variable domain (remainder filled in from reference TRBV7-8 and TRBJ2-3): GAGVSQSPRYKVAKRGQDVALRCDPISGHVSLFWYQQALGQGPEFLTYFQNEAQLDKSGLPSDRFFAERPEGSVSTLKIQRTQQEDSAVYLCASSSETQRDVATQYFGPGTRLTVL.

V usage is TRBV28 and J usage is TRBJ1-1, with D perhaps matching TRBD1 (5 bases). The CDR3 covers 15 residues. V lost 6 bases and J lost 1, with 15 bases in between. The germline V gene has CDR1 MDHEN and CDR2 SYDVKM. The CDR3 reads CASSRRADGNTEAFF. In nucleotides, the CDR3 is TGTGCCAGCAGCCGCAGGGCCGACGGGAACACTGAAGCTTTCTTT.

The V call is TRBV2, the J call TRBJ1-1, with D unresolved. This CDR3 has 13 amino acids. V was cut by 3 bases and J by 4 bases, with 9 bases left in between. The germline gives CDR1 SNHLY, CDR2 FYNNEI. The DNA of the CDR3 is TGTGCCAGCAGTGAGACAAGTGCCACTGAAGCTTTCTTT. Its protein product is CASSETSATEAFF.

This chain connects TRBV11-1 to TRBJ1-6; TRBD1 is a possible D gene (6 bases). Trimming took 4 bases from V and 5 from J, leaving 15 bases between them. CDR3 length: 16 residues. From germline, CDR1 is SGHAT and CDR2 FQDESV (reference sequence). The CDR3, as DNA: TGTGCCAGCAGCTCCCTGAGGGGGACCGATAATTCACCCCTCCACTTT. This sequence encodes CASSSLRGTDNSPLHF.

The chain couples TRBV10-3 to TRBJ1-1, with 8 bases lining up with TRBD1. Looked up from germline, CDR1 is ENHRY and CDR2 is SYGVKD. CDR3 length: 15 residues. With V trimmed by 2 bases and J by 5 bases, 7 bases remained unmatched. The CDR3, as DNA: TGTGCCATCAGTGAGCGGCCAGGGGGCTCTACTGAAGCTTTCTTT. This encodes CAISERPGGSTEAFF.

The V call is TRBV5-4, the J call TRBJ1-1, with 7 bases identical to TRBD1. From germline, CDR1 is SGHNT and CDR2 YYREEE (reference sequence). CDR3 length: 16 amino acids. V lost 4 bases to trimming and J lost 1 base; unmatched junction nucleotides: 10. CDR3 sequence: CASSIDRDGANTEAFF. The DNA for the CDR3 is TGTGCCAGCAGCATTGACAGGGATGGGGCGAACACTGAAGCTTTCTTT.

The V gene is TRBV5-4, the J gene TRBJ2-7; D is ambiguous. Germline V gene data show CDR1 as SGHNT and CDR2 as YYREEE (reference sequence). V lost 0 bases and J lost 2, with 9 bases in between. This CDR3 contains 14 residues. This chain's CDR3 is CASSLGPVTYEQYF. The DNA for the CDR3 is TGTGCCAGCAGCTTGGGGCCAGTTACCTACGAGCAGTACTTC.

The chain combines TRBV4-1 with TRBJ2-7; 7 nucleotides line up with TRBD2. This CDR3 is built from 16 residues. Germline V gene data show CDR1 as MGHRA and CDR2 as YSYEKL. J lost 3 bases, V lost 2 bases, and 10 bases had no gene match. CDR3 DNA: TGCGCCAGCAGCCAAACGTCAACTAGCGTTGGCTACGAGCAGTACTTC. It encodes CASSQTSTSVGYEQYF.

The genes are TRBV7-2 and TRBJ1-2, with a tentative D call TRBD1 (5 bases). This CDR3 comprises 14 residues. The germline V gene encodes CDR1 SGHTA and CDR2 FQGNSA. V was cut by 4 bases and J by 10 bases, with 19 bases left in between. CDR3 sequence reads: CASSSRSLTGVYTF. The CDR3 nucleotides are TGTGCCAGCAGCTCTAGATCTCTAACGGGGGTCTACACCTTC.

The chain combines TRBV15 with TRBJ2-7; possibly TRBD1 for D (5 bases). Germline V gene lookup returns CDR1 LNHNV and CDR2 YYDKDF (reference sequence). V dropped 6 bases and J dropped 3 bases, with 6 bases sitting between them. The CDR3 runs 11 residues. The CDR3 DNA is TGTGCCACCAGTACAGGCTACGAGCAGTACTTC. Translation: CATSTGYEQYF.

The rearrangement uses TRBV6-2 or TRBV6-3 and TRBJ2-1; D may be TRBD2 (5 bases). This CDR3 comprises 14 residues. CDR1 and CDR2 from the germline V gene are MNHEY and SVGEGT. V lost 6 bases, J lost 4 bases, and 13 bases lay in between. CDR3 in amino acids: CASSPQLDYNEQFF. Here the CDR3 DNA reads TGTGCCAGCAGCCCCCAACTAGATTACAATGAGCAGTTCTTC.

The V and J genes are TRBV24-1 and TRBJ1-2; D unresolved. Deletions cut 3 bases from V and 5 bases from J, with 12 bases between. The CDR3 sequence is 14 residues long. Germline V CDR1 and CDR2: KGHDR, SFDVKD. The CDR3 is CATSDNREGYGYTF. Written as DNA, the CDR3 is TGTGCCACCAGTGATAACCGGGAAGGGTATGGCTACACCTTC.

The V and J genes are TRBV12-5 and TRBJ1-1; TRBD1 matches 9 bases. V was clipped by 1 base and J by 3 bases; unmatched bases: 3. CDR1 and CDR2 (germline): LGHNT, FRNRAP. This CDR3 spans 15 amino acids. CDR3 in DNA: TGTGCTAGTGGTTTGGGCGGGACAGGGTACACTGAAGCTTTCTTT. Encoded protein: CASGLGGTGYTEAFF. Filled out from reference TRBV12-5 and TRBJ1-1, the complete variable domain reads DARVTQTPRHKVTEMGQEVTMRCQPILGHNTVFWYRQTMMQGLELLAYFRNRAPLDDSGMPKDRFSAEMPDATLATLKIQPSEPRDSAVYFCASGLGGTGYTEAFFGQGTRLTVV.

The chain recombines TRBV7-9 with TRBJ2-2, with D perhaps matching TRBD2 (5 bases). Germline V CDR1 and CDR2: SEHNR, FQNEAQ (reference sequence). The V gene lost 7 bases and the J gene lost 2 bases, with 14 bases spanning the gap. The CDR3 is made up of 15 amino acids. The CDR3 nucleotides are TGTGCCAGCAACACCGCAAGCGGAAACACCGGGGAGCTGTTTTTT. Its translation: CASNTASGNTGELFF.

The rearrangement joins TRBV2 to TRBJ1-6; the D is unclear. Germline-derived CDR1 and CDR2 are SNHLY and FYNNEI. The CDR3 consists of 13 residues. Trimming stripped 4 bases from V and 7 bases from J, with 8 bases between. The CDR3 DNA follows: TGTGCCAGCAGTGGGGGAGTAAATTCACCCCTCCACTTT. Translation: CASSGGVNSPLHF.

The chain links TRBV5-6 to TRBJ1-4; no definite D call. The CDR3 is made up of 15 amino acids. V was trimmed by 0 bases and J by 6 bases, leaving 12 bases between them. Germline CDR1 SGHDT, CDR2 YYEEEE. DNA for the CDR3: TGTGCCAGCAGCTTGGGGTCCGGTGGTTATGAAAAACTGTTTTTT. Protein: CASSLGSGGYEKLFF.

The J gene is TRBJ1-3, the V gene TRBV28, with TRBD1 identical over 8 bases. There are 15 residues in the CDR3. V lost 4 bases, J lost 4 bases, and 6 bases stayed unmatched. Looked up from germline, CDR1 is MDHEN and CDR2 is SYDVKM. Here the CDR3 reads CASSSPGQGGNTIYF. The CDR3 nucleotides are TGTGCCAGCAGTTCCCCCGGACAGGGAGGAAACACCATATATTTT.

The rearrangement joins TRBV7-9 to TRBJ2-3; D perhaps matches TRBD2 (7 bases). The CDR3 runs to 15 residues. Germline CDR1 SEHNR, CDR2 FQNEAQ (reference sequence). Trimming removed 10 bases from V and 0 bases from J, with 17 bases in between. The CDR3: CATQEGGRSTDTQYF. As DNA, the CDR3 is TGTGCCACCCAAGAGGGGGGGCGCAGCACAGATACGCAGTATTTT.

This clone showed up just a few times. This chain links TRBV27 with TRBJ1-2; 8 nucleotides match TRBD1. The CDR3 sequence is 13 residues long. Germline CDR1 MNHEY, CDR2 SMNVEV (reference sequence). The V segment lost 6 bases and the J segment 13 bases; nucleotides outside the gene matches: 13. CDR3 in amino acids: CASRPAGGANPTF. DNA of the CDR3: TGTGCCAGCAGGCCCGCAGGGGGCGCCAATCCCACCTTC.

This clone was recorded once. The chain combines TRBV6-6 with TRBJ1-1, with unresolved D. The V and J ends lost 7 bases and 3 bases respectively, with 21 bases between them. In germline, CDR1 is MNHNY, CDR2 SVGAGI (reference sequence). There are 16 residues in the CDR3. CDR3 region: CASTEGGYRSDTEAFF. As DNA, the CDR3 is TGTGCCAGCACCGAAGGAGGTTATCGATCGGACACTGAAGCTTTCTTT.

The chain carries TRBV7-2 and TRBJ2-7, with 12 nucleotides matching TRBD1. Germline V gives CDR1 SGHTA, CDR2 FQGNSA. V was clipped by 5 bases and J by 0 bases; unmatched bases: 8. The length of the CDR3 is 17 residues. CDR3 residues: CASSIAGTGGRSYEQYF. The CDR3 coding sequence is TGTGCCAGCAGCATTGCCGGGACAGGGGGCCGCTCCTACGAGCAGTACTTC.

The table lists this clone with a few counts. The chain carries TRBV4-1 and TRBJ1-5; D unclear. Germline values: CDR1 MGHRA, CDR2 YSYEKL. Trimming removed 1 base from V and 2 bases from J, with 12 bases in between. This CDR3 contains 16 residues. The CDR3 sequence: CASSQGPAGGNQPQHF. The CDR3 nucleotides are TGCGCCAGCAGCCAAGGACCGGCCGGAGGCAATCAGCCCCAGCATTTT.

The chain uses TRBV5-1 and TRBJ2-1, with 7 bases matching TRBD1. Germline V lookup: CDR1 SGHRS, CDR2 YFSETQ. This CDR3 is built from 16 residues. J lost 5 bases, V lost 4 bases, and 12 bases had no gene match. CDR3 residues: CASSPQRGTGDNEQFF. The CDR3 region has the DNA TGCGCCAGCAGCCCCCAACGTGGAACAGGGGACAATGAGCAGTTCTTC.

The chain joins TRBV9 to TRBJ1-5; D is unclear. CDR1 and CDR2 (germline): SGDLS, YYNGEE. This CDR3 has 15 amino acids. Deletions cut 3 bases from V and 0 bases from J, with 10 bases between. The CDR3 region is CASSETGHSNQPQHF. CDR3 in DNA: TGTGCCAGCAGCGAGACGGGTCATAGCAATCAGCCCCAGCATTTT.

The CDR3 loop is CASSELQGNEQFF. CDR3 bases: TGTGCCAGCAGTGAATTGCAGGGGAATGAGCAGTTCTTC. The J gene is TRBJ2-1, the V gene TRBV2, with D possibly TRBD1 on 6 matching bases. CDR1 and CDR2 (germline): SNHLY, FYNNEI. This CDR3 is built from 13 residues. Trimming shortened V by 2 bases and J by 7 bases, and 9 bases separated the two germline ends.

The rearrangement links TRBV5-1 to TRBJ2-2; the D gene is possibly TRBD1 (6 bases). Trimming removed 7 bases at V and 0 bases at J, with 13 bases between. CDR1 SGHRS and CDR2 YFSETQ come from the germline V gene. The CDR3 extends over 15 amino acids. This CDR3 reads CASSRAGANTGELFF. The CDR3 region has the DNA TGCGCCAGCTCCCGGGCAGGGGCGAACACCGGGGAGCTGTTTTTT.

The chain couples TRBV30 to TRBJ2-5; 10 bases fit TRBD2. Germline CDR1 GTSNPN, CDR2 SVGIG (reference sequence). The CDR3 has 15 amino acids. J gave up 1 base and V 5 bases, and 7 bases lay outside the gene matches. DNA of the CDR3: TGTGCCTGGGGACCGGGACTAGCGTTCCAAGAGACCCAGTACTTC. Translation gives CAWGPGLAFQETQYF.

This sequence joins TRBV7-9 and TRBJ2-1; 7 bases are a match to TRBD2. CDR1 is SEHNR and CDR2 is FQNEAQ in the germline V gene (reference sequence). CDR3 size: 16 residues. V shed 1 base and J 7 bases; nucleotides not matched to a gene: 10. The CDR3 region has the DNA TGTGCCAGCAGCTTAGGTGAACGGGGGGAGGGGAATGAGCAGTTCTTC. It codes for CASSLGERGEGNEQFF. Variable domain in full (rest from reference TRBV7-9 and TRBJ2-1): DTGVSQNPRHKITKRGQNVTFRCDPISEHNRLYWYRQTLGQGPEFLTYFQNEAQLEKSRLLSDRFSAERPKGSFSTLEIQRTEQGDSAMYLCASSLGERGEGNEQFFGPGTRLTVL.